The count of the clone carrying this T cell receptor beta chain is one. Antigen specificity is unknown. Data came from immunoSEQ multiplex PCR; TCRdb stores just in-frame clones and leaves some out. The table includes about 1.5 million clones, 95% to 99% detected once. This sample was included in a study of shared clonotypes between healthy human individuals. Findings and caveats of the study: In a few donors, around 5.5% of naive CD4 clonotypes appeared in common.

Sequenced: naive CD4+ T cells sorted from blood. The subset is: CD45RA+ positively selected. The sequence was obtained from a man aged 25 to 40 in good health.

The CDR3 reads CASSPKVKSGGQDYEQYF. The CDR3 DNA is TGTGCCAGCTCACCGAAGGTTAAATCAGGGGGCCAAGACTACGAGCAGTACTTC. The rearrangement uses TRBV18 and TRBJ2-7; 8 bases are shared with TRBD1. With 3 bases clipped from V and 3 bases from J, the junction kept 16 bases outside the gene matches. The germline gives CDR1 KGHSH, CDR2 LQKENI. The CDR3 runs 18 residues.